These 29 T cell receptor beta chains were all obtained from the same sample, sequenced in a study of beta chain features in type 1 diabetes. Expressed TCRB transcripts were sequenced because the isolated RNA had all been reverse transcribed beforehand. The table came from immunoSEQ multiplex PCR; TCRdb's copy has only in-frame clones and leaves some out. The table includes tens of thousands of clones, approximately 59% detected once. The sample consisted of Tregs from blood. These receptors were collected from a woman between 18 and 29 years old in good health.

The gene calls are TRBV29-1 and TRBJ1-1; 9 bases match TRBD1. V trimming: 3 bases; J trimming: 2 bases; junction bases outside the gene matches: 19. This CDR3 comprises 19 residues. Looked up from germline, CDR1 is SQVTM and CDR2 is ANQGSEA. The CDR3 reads CSVDLGGGDRGGVNTEAFF. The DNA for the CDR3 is TGCAGCGTTGATTTAGGAGGAGGAGACAGGGGGGGTGTTAACACTGAAGCTTTCTTT.

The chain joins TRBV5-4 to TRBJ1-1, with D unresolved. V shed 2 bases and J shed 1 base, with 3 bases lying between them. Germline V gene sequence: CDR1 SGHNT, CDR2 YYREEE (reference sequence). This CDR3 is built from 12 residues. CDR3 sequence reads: CASSLQNTEAFF. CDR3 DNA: TGTGCCAGCAGCTTACAGAACACTGAAGCTTTCTTT.

CDR3 DNA sequence: TGCGCCAGCAGCCAGCCGGGACAGGGATACTACGAGCAGTACTTC. This translates into CASSQPGQGYYEQYF. This chain connects TRBV4-1 to TRBJ2-7; 9 bases align to TRBD1. The CDR3 has 15 amino acids. Per the germline V gene, CDR1 is MGHRA and CDR2 is YSYEKL. V lost 3 bases, J lost 3 bases, and 6 bases stayed unmatched.

In DNA form, the CDR3 reads TGTGCCAGTAGTCTTCGGACTAGCGGCCGCAATGAGCAGTTCTTC. Translation: CASSLRTSGRNEQFF. The chain employs TRBV19 and TRBJ2-1, with 10 bases lining up with TRBD2. Germline CDR1 LNHDA, CDR2 SQIVND (reference sequence). V lost 5 bases to trimming and J lost 6 bases; unmatched junction nucleotides: 7. The length of the CDR3 is 15 residues.

The chain's CDR3 is CASSFSDRNTEAFF. The CDR3 DNA follows: TGCGCCAGCAGCTTTAGTGACAGGAACACTGAAGCTTTCTTT. This sequence joins TRBV5-1 and TRBJ1-1, with D possibly matching TRBD1 (5 bases). V was shortened by 2 bases and J by 1 base, with 9 bases between the two germline ends. The CDR3 has 14 residues. Per the germline V gene, CDR1 is SGHRS and CDR2 is YFSETQ.

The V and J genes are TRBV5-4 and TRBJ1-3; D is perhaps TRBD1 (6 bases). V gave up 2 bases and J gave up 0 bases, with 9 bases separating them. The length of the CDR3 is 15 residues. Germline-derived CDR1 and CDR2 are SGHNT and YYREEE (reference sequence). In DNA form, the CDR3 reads TGTGCCAGCAGCTTAGGACAGCGCTCTGGAAACACCATATATTTT. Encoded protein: CASSLGQRSGNTIYF.

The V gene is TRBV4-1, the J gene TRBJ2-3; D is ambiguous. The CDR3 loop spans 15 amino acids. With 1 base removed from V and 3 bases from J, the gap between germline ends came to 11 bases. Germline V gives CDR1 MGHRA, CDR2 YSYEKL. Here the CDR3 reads CASSQGGRWTDTQYF. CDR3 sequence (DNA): TGCGCCAGCAGCCAAGGAGGCAGATGGACAGATACGCAGTATTTT.

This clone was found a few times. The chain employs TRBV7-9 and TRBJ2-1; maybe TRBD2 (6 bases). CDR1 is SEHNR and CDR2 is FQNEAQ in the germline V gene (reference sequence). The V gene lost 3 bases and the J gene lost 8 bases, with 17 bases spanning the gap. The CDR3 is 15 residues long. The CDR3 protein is CASSFPGRRGYEQFF. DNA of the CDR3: TGTGCCAGCAGCTTTCCGGGGCGGCGGGGTTATGAGCAGTTCTTC. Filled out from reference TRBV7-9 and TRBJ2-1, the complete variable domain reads DTGVSQNPRHKITKRGQNVTFRCDPISEHNRLYWYRQTLGQGPEFLTYFQNEAQLEKSRLLSDRFSAERPKGSFSTLEIQRTEQGDSAMYLCASSFPGRRGYEQFFGPGTRLTVL.

The CDR3 sequence: CASTLGQGVTEAFF. The CDR3 DNA reads as TGTGCCAGCACCCTTGGACAGGGGGTGACTGAAGCTTTCTTT. The V call is TRBV2, the J call TRBJ1-1; TRBD1 matches 10 bases. The ends lost 7 bases at V and 5 bases at J; junction bases unmatched: 7. The CDR3 totals 14 residues. Germline V gives CDR1 SNHLY, CDR2 FYNNEI.

The DNA of the CDR3 is TGTGCCAGCAGCTTCCCGGAACGACTAGCGGACTACAATGAGCAGTTCTTC. Translating it yields CASSFPERLADYNEQFF. The genes are TRBV7-9 and TRBJ2-1; TRBD2 aligns across 9 bases. Germline CDR1 SEHNR, CDR2 FQNEAQ (reference sequence). After removal of 3 bases from V and 3 bases from J, the junction contained 9 bases not matched to a gene. The CDR3 contains 17 residues.

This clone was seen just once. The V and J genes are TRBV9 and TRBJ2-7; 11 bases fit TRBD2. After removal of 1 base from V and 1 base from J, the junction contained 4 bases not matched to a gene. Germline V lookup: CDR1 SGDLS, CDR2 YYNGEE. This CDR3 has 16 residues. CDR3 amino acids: CASSVSGTSGSYEQYF. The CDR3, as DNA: TGTGCCAGCAGCGTATCCGGGACTAGCGGATCCTACGAGCAGTACTTC.

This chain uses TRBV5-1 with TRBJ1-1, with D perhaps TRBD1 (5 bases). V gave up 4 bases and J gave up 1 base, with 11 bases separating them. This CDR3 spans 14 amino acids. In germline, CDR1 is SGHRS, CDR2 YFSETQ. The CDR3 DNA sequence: TGCGCCAGCAGCAGGGACTCTCAGAACACTGAAGCTTTCTTT. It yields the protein CASSRDSQNTEAFF. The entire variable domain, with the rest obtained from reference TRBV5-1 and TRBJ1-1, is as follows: KAGVTQTPRYLIKTRGQQVTLSCSPISGHRSVSWYQQTPGQGLQFLFEYFSETQRNKGNFPGRFSGRQFSNSRSEMNVSTLELGDSALYLCASSRDSQNTEAFFGQGTRLTVV.

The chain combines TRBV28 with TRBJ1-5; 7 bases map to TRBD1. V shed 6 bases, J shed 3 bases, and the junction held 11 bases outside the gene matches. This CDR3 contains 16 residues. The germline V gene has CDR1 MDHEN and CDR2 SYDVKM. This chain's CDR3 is CASRRIGTVLNQPQHF. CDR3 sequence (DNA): TGTGCCAGCAGGCGAATTGGGACAGTTCTCAATCAGCCCCAGCATTTT.

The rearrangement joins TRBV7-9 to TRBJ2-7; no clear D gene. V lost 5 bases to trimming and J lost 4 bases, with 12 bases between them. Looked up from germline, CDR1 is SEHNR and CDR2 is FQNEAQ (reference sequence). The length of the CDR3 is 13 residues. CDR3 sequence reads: CASSRADFYEQYF. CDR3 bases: TGTGCCAGCAGCCGAGCTGATTTTTACGAGCAGTACTTC.

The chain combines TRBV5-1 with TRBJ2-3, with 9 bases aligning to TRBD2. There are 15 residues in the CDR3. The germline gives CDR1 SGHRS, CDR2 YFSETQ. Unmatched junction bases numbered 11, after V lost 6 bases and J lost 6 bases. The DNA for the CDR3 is TGCGCCAGCAAAAGCGGGGGGCAACCGGGGGATACGCAGTATTTT. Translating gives CASKSGGQPGDTQYF.

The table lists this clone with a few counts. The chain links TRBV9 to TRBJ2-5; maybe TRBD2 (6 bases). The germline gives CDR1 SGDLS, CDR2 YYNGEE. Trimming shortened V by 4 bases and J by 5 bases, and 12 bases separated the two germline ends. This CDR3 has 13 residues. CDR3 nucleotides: TGTGCCAGCAGCCCCCGGGAGTGGGAGACCCAGTACTTC. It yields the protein CASSPREWETQYF.

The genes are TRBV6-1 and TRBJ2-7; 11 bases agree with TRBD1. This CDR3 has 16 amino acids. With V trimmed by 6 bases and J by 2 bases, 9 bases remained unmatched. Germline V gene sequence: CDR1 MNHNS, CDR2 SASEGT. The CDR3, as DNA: TGTGCCAGCAGCGAAAACGGACAGGGGGCCACCTACGAGCAGTACTTC. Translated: CASSENGQGATYEQYF.

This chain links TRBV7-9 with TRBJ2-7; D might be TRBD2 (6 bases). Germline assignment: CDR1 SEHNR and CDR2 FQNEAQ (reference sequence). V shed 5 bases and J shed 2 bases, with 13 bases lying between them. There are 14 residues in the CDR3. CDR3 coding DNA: TGTGCCAGCAGCGTCGGGACTTTTGCCTACGAGCAGTACTTC. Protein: CASSVGTFAYEQYF.

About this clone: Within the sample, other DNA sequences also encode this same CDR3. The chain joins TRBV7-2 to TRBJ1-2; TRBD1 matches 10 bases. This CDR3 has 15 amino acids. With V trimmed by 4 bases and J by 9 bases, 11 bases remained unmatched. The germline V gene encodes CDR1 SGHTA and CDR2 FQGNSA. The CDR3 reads CASSSNRQGATSYTF. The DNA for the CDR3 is TGTGCCAGCAGCTCCAATCGACAGGGGGCCACGAGCTACACCTTC. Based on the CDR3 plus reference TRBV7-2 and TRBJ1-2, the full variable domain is GAGVSQSPSNKVTEKGKDVELRCDPISGHTALYWYRQSLGQGLEFLIYFQGNSAPDKSGLPSDRFSAERTGGSVSTLTIQRTQQEDSAVYLCASSSNRQGATSYTFGSGTRLTVV.

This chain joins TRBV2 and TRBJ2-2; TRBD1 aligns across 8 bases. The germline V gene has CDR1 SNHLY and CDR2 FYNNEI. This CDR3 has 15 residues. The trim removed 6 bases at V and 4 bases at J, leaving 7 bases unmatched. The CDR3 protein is CASREGQAITGELFF. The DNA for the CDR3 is TGTGCCAGCAGGGAGGGACAGGCAATCACCGGGGAGCTGTTTTTT.

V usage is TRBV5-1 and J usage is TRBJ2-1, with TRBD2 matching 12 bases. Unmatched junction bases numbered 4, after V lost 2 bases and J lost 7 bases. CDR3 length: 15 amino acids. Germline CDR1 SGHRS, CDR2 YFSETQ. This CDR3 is CASSFLAGGHNEQFF. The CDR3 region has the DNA TGCGCCAGCAGCTTCCTAGCGGGGGGGCATAATGAGCAGTTCTTC.

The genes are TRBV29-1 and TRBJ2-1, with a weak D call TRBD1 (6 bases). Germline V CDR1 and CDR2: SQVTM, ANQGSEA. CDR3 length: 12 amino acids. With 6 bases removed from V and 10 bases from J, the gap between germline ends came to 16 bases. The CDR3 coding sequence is TGCAGCGTAGCTGAACCAGGGGCCGAGCAGTTCTTC. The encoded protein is CSVAEPGAEQFF.

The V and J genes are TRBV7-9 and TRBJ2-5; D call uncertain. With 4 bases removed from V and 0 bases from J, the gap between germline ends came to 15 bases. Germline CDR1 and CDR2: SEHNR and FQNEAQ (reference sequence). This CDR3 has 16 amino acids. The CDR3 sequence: CASSSVLTLYQETQYF. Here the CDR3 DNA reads TGTGCCAGCAGCTCCGTACTAACCTTGTACCAAGAGACCCAGTACTTC. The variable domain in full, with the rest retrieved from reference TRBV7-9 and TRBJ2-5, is DTGVSQNPRHKITKRGQNVTFRCDPISEHNRLYWYRQTLGQGPEFLTYFQNEAQLEKSRLLSDRFSAERPKGSFSTLEIQRTEQGDSAMYLCASSSVLTLYQETQYFGPGTRLLVL.

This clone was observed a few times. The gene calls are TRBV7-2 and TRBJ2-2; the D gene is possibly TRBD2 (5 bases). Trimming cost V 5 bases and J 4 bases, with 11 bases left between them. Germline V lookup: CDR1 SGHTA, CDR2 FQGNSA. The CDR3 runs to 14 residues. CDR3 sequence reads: CASSPQTITGELFF. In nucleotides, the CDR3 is TGTGCCAGCAGCCCCCAGACTATCACCGGGGAGCTGTTTTTT.

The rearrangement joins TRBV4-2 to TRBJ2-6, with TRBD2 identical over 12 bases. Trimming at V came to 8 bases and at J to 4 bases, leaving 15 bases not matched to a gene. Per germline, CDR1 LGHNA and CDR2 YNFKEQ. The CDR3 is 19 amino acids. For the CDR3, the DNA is TGTGCCAGCGGTACACTAGGGCTAGCGGGGGGGCAAGGGGCCAACGTCCTGACTTTC. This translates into CASGTLGLAGGQGANVLTF.

CDR3 protein: CASSGGRGGSYNEQFF. The CDR3 region has the DNA TGCGCCAGCAGCGGCGGGAGGGGGGGCTCCTACAATGAGCAGTTCTTC. This chain connects TRBV5-1 to TRBJ2-1; the match to TRBD2 covers 9 bases. The CDR3 runs to 16 residues. Germline V gives CDR1 SGHRS, CDR2 YFSETQ. Trimming cost V 4 bases and J 0 bases; bases outside gene matches: 5.

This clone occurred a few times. The CDR3: CAISGLAYEQYF. The CDR3 DNA reads TGTGCCATCAGTGGACTAGCCTACGAGCAGTACTTC. This chain uses TRBV10-3 with TRBJ2-5; possible D gene TRBD2, 6 bases. The end of the DNA fits TRBJ2-7 better, so the J call may be wrong. Germline-derived CDR1 and CDR2 are ENHRY and SYGVKD. The CDR3 covers 12 residues.

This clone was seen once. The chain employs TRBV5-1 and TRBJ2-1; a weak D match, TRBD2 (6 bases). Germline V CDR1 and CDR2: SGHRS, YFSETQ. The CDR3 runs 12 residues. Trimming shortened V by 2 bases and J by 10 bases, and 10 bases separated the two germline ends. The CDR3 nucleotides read TGCGCCAGCAGCTTTGGGCTAGCGGAGCAGTTCTTC. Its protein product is CASSFGLAEQFF.

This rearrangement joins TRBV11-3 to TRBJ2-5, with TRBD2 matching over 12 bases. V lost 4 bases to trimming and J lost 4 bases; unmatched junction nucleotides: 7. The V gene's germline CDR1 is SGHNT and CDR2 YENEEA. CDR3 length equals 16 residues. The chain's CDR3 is CASSSWTSGKRETQYF. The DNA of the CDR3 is TGTGCCAGCAGCTCCTGGACTAGCGGGAAACGAGAGACCCAGTACTTC.